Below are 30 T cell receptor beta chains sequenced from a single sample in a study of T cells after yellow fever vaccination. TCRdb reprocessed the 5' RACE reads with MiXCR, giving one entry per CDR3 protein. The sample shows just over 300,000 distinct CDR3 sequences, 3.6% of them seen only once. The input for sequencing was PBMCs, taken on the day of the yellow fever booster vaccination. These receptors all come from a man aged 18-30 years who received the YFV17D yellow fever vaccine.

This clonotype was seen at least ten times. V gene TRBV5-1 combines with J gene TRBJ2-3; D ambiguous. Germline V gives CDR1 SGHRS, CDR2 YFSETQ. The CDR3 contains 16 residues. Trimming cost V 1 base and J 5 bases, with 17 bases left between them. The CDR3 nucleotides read TGCGCCAGCAGCTTGAGTCGTGACCCAAGGGTAGATACGCAGTATTTT. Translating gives CASSLSRDPRVDTQYF.

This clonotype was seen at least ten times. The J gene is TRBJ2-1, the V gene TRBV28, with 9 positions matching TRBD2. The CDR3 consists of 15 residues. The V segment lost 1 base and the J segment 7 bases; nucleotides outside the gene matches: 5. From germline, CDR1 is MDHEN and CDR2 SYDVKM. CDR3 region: CASSLLAGAPNEQFF. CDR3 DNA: TGTGCCAGCAGTTTATTAGCGGGGGCCCCGAATGAGCAGTTCTTC. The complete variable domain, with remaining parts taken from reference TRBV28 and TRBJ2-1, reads DVKVTQSSRYLVKRTGEKVFLECVQDMDHENMFWYRQDPGLGLRLIYFSYDVKMKEKGDIPEGYSVSREKKERFSLILESASTNQTSMYLCASSLLAGAPNEQFFGPGTRLTVL.

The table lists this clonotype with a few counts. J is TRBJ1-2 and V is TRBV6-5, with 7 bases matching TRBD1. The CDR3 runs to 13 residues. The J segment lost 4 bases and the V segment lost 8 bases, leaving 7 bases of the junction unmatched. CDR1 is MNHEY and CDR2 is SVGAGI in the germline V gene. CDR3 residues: CASRLQGFYGYTF. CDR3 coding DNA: TGTGCCAGCCGTCTACAGGGGTTCTATGGCTACACCTTC.

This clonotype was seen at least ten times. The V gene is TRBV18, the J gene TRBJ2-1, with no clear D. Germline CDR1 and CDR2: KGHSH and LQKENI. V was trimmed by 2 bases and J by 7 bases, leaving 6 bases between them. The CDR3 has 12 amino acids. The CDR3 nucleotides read TGTGCCAGCTCACCAAGGCAAAATGAGCAGTTCTTC. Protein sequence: CASSPRQNEQFF.

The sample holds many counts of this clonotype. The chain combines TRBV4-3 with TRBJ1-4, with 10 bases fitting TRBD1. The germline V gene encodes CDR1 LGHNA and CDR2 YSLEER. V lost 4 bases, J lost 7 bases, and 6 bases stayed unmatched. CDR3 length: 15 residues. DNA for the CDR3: TGCGCCAGCAGCCCTGGACAGGGGGAAAGTGAAAAACTGTTTTTT. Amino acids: CASSPGQGESEKLFF.

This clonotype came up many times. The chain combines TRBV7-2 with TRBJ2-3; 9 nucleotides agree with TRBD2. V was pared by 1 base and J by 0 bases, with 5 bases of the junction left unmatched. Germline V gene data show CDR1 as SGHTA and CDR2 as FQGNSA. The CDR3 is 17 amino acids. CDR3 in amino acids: CASSLGPAGGSTDTQYF. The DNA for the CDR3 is TGTGCCAGCAGCTTAGGCCCAGCGGGGGGTAGCACAGATACGCAGTATTTT.

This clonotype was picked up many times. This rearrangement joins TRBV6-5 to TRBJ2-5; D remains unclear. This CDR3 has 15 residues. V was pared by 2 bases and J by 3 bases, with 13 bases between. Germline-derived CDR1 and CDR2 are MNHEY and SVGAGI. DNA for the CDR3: TGTGCCAGCAGTTACGGGAAATCAAATGAAGAGACCCAGTACTTC. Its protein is CASSYGKSNEETQYF.

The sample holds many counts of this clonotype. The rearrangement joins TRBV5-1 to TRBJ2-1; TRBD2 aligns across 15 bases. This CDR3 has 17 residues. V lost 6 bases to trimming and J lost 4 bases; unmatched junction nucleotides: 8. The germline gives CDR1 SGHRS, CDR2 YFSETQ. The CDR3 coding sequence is TGCGCCAGCACCCGGACTAGCGGGGGGGAGTCGTACAATGAGCAGTTCTTC. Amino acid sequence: CASTRTSGGESYNEQFF.

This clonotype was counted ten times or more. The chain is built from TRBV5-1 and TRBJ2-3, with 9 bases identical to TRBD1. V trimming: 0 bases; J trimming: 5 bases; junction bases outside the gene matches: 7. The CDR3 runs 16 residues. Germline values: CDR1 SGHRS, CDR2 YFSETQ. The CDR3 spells CASSLAGTGQGDTQYF. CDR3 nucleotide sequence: TGCGCCAGCAGCTTGGCCGGGACGGGACAGGGAGATACGCAGTATTTT.

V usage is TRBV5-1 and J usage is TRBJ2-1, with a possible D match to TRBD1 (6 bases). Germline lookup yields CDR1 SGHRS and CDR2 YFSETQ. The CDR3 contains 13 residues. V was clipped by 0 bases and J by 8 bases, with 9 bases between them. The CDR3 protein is CASSLDRVDEQFF. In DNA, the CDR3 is TGCGCCAGCAGCTTGGACAGGGTCGATGAGCAGTTCTTC.

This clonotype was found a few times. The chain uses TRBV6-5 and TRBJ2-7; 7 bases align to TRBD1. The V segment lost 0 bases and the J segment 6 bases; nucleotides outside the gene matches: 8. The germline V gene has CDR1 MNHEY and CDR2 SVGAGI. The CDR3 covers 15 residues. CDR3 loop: CASSYSRQGGIEQYF. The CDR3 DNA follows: TGTGCCAGCAGTTACTCCCGACAGGGCGGTATCGAGCAGTACTTC.

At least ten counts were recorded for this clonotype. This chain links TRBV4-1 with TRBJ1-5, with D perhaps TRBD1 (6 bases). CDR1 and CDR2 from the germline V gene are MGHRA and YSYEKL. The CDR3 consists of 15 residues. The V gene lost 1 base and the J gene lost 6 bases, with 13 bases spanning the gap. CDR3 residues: CASSQGPGEAQPQHF. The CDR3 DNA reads TGCGCCAGCAGCCAAGGACCAGGGGAGGCTCAGCCCCAGCATTTT.

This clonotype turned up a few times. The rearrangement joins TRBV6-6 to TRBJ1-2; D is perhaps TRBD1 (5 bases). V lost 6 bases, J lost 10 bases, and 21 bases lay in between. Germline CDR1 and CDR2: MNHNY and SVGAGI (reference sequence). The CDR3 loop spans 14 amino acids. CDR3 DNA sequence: TGTGCCAGCAGCGGCGACAGCTCTCAATTCGTCTACACCTTC. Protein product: CASSGDSSQFVYTF.

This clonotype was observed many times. The CDR3, as DNA: TGCGCCAGCAGCTTGGCCGGGGTACTTAGAGGCAATGAGCAGTTCTTC. This encodes CASSLAGVLRGNEQFF. The chain uses TRBV5-1 and TRBJ2-1; weak D call: TRBD2 (5 bases). The V gene lost 0 bases and the J gene lost 6 bases, with 16 bases spanning the gap. This CDR3 is 16 amino acids long. CDR1 is SGHRS, CDR2 YFSETQ, per germline.

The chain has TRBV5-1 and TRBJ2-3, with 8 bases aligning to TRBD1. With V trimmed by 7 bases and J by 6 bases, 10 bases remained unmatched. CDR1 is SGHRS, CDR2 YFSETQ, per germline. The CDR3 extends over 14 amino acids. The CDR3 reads CASCQTRGHDTQYF. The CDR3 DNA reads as TGCGCCAGCTGCCAAACCAGGGGGCACGATACGCAGTATTTT.

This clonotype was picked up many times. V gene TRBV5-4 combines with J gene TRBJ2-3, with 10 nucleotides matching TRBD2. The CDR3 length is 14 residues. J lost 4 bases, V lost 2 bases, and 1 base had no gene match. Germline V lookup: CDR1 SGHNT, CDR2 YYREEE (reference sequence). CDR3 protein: CASSLAGGPDTQYF. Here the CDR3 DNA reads TGTGCCAGCAGCTTAGCGGGGGGGCCAGATACGCAGTATTTT.

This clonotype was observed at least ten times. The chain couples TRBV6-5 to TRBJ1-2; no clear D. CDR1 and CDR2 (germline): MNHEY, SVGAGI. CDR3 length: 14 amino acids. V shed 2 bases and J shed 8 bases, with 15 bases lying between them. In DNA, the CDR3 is TGTGCCAGCAGTTACACCATAAAGGTGGAGGGCTACACCTTC. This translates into CASSYTIKVEGYTF.

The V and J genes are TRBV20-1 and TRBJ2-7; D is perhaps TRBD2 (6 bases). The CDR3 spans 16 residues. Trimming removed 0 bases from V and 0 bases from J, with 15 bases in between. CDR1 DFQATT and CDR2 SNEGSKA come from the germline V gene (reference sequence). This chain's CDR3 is CSARDRSGESSYEQYV. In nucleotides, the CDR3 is TGCAGTGCTAGAGATAGATCGGGGGAGAGCTCCTACGAGCAGTACGTC.

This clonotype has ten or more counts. In DNA form, the CDR3 reads TGCGCCAGCAGCTTGGGTCGAGGGGGAGGCTACACCTTC. Protein product: CASSLGRGGGYTF. The V and J genes are TRBV5-1 and TRBJ1-2, with D perhaps TRBD1 (6 bases). CDR3 size: 13 residues. Germline loops: CDR1 SGHRS, CDR2 YFSETQ. V was shortened by 0 bases and J by 8 bases, with 11 bases between the two germline ends.

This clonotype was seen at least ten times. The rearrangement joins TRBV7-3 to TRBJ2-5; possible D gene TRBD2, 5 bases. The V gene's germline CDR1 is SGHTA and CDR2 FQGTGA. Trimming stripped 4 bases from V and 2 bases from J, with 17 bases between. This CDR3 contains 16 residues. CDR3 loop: CASSSGIGLGQETQYF. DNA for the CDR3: TGTGCCAGCAGCTCGGGGATAGGCTTGGGGCAAGAGACCCAGTACTTC.

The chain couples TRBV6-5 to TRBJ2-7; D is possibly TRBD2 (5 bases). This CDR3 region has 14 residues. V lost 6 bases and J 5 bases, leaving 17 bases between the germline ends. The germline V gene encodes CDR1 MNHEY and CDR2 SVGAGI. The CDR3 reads CASSSDYSGNEQYV. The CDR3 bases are TGTGCCAGCAGCTCCGACTACTCGGGGAACGAGCAGTACGTC.

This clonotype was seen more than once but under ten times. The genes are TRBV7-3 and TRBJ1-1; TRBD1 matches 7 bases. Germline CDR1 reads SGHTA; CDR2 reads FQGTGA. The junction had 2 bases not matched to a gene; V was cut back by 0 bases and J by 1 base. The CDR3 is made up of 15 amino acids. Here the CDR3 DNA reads TGTGCCAGCAGCTTAACGGGACAGAGGAACACTGAAGCTTTCTTT. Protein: CASSLTGQRNTEAFF.

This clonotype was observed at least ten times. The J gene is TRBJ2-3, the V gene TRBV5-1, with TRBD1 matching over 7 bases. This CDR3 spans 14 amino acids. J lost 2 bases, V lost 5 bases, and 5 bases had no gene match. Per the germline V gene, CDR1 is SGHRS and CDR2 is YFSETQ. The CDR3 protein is CASSSQGSTDTQYF. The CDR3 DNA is TGCGCCAGCAGTTCACAGGGGTCCACAGATACGCAGTATTTT.

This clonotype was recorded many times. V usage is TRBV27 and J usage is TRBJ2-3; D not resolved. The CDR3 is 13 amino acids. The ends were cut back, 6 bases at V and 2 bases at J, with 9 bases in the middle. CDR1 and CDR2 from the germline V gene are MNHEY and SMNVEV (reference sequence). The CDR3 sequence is CASRPRVTDTQYF. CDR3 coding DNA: TGTGCCAGCAGGCCCCGGGTCACAGATACGCAGTATTTT.

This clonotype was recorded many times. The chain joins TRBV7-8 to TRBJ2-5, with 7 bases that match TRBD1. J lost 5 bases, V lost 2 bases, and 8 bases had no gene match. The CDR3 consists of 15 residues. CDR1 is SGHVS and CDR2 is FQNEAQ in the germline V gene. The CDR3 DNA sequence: TGTGCCAGCAGCTTAAAACAGGGGAATAGGGAGACCCAGTACTTC. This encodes CASSLKQGNRETQYF.

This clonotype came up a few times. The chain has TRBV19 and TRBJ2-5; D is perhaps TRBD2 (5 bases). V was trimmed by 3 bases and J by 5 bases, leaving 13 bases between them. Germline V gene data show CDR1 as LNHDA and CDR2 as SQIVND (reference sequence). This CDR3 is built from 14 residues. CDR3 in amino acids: CASSIARGWETQYF. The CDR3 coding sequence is TGTGCCAGTAGTATTGCTCGGGGATGGGAGACCCAGTACTTC.

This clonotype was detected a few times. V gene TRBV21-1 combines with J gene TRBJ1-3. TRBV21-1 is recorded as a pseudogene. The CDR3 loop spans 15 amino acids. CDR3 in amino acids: CASSPQRASGNTIYF. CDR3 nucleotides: TGTGCCAGCAGCCCTCAAAGGGCCTCTGGAAACACCATATATTTT.

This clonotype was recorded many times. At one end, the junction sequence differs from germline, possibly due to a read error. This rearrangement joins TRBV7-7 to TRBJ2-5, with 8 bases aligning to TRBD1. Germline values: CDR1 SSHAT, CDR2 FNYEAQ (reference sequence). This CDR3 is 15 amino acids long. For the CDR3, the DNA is TGTGCTAGCAGCCCCGGGACAGGTCCACAAGAGACCCAGTACTTC. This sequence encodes CASSPGTGPQETQYF.

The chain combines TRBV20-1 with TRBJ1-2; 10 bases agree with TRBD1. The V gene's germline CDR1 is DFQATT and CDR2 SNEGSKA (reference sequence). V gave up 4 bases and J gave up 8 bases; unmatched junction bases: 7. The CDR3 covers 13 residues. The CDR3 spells CSATRQGAKGYTF. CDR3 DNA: TGCAGTGCTACACGACAGGGGGCGAAAGGCTACACCTTC.

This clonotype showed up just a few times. The DNA of the CDR3 is TGCAGCGTTAATGGGGCAGAGACCCAGTACTTC. It codes for CSVNGAETQYF. The chain joins TRBV29-1 to TRBJ2-5; the D gene is possibly TRBD1 (5 bases). Germline V gives CDR1 SQVTM, CDR2 ANQGSEA. The CDR3 has 11 residues. Trimming pared 5 bases from V and 4 bases from J, leaving 8 bases between.